This is a list of T cell receptor beta chains from one sample in a study of circulating CD8 cells and anti-PD-1 response in melanoma. One entry per CDR3 protein, called by TCRdb with MiXCR from the reads. The sample holds under 550 distinct CDR3 sequences; more than 10% are singletons and the top ten take 57%. The sample in question was CD8+ T cells from PBMCs, obtained at baseline or after one month of anti-PD-1 therapy (not recorded which). All receptors derive from a human donor with melanoma. Both conserved end residues are part of each CDR3. The D gene is left open where the match is weak. For some rows the clone size is stated as once, few or many, or as a class when expanded; others skip it.

abundance: medium-sized
d_gene: .
j_gene: TRBJ2-7
v_gene: TRBV3-2
CDR3aa: CASSPKYEQYF
CDR3nt: TGTGCCAGCAGCCCCAAATACGAGCAGTACTTC

abundance: large
d_gene: .
j_gene: TRBJ2-5
v_gene: TRBV2
CDR3aa: CASSEVGETQYF
CDR3nt: TGTGCCAGCAGTGAAGTAGGAGAGACCCAGTACTTC

abundance: medium-sized
d_gene: TRBD1
j_gene: TRBJ2-7
v_gene: TRBV5-6
CDR3aa: CASSLGPGGVNEQYF
CDR3nt: TGTGCCAGCAGCTTGGGGCCAGGGGGAGTCAACGAGCAGTACTTC

abundance: large
d_gene: .
j_gene: TRBJ2-1
v_gene: TRBV29-1
CDR3aa: CSVVGTRVSYNEQFF
CDR3nt: TGCAGCGTTGTAGGAACGAGAGTCTCCTACAATGAGCAGTTCTTC

abundance: medium-sized
d_gene: .
j_gene: TRBJ2-7
v_gene: TRBV10-3
CDR3aa: CAISAPGEQYF
CDR3nt: TGTGCCATCAGTGCGCCGGGGGAGCAGTACTTC

abundance: large
d_gene: TRBD2
j_gene: TRBJ2-7
v_gene: TRBV7-2
CDR3aa: CASSLAGLAGGWYEQYF
CDR3nt: TGTGCCAGCAGCTTAGCGGGACTAGCGGGGGGTTGGTACGAGCAGTACTTC

abundance: large
d_gene: .
j_gene: TRBJ2-7
v_gene: TRBV5-4
CDR3aa: CASSFSRDQTHEQYF
CDR3nt: TGTGCCAGCAGCTTTTCCCGGGACCAAACCCACGAGCAGTACTTC

abundance: medium-sized
d_gene: TRBD2
j_gene: TRBJ2-3
v_gene: TRBV11-3
CDR3aa: CASSLGPRLAGGFDTQYF
CDR3nt: TGTGCCAGCAGCTTAGGTCCCCGACTAGCGGGGGGTTTCGATACGCAGTATTTT

abundance: medium-sized
d_gene: .
j_gene: TRBJ2-1
v_gene: TRBV7-9
CDR3aa: CASTPGDPRYNEQFF
CDR3nt: TGTGCCAGCACCCCGGGGGACCCCCGATACAATGAGCAGTTCTTC

abundance: large
d_gene: TRBD1
j_gene: TRBJ1-1
v_gene: TRBV27
CDR3aa: CASSLDGTGSGETEAFF
CDR3nt: TGTGCCAGCAGTTTAGACGGGACAGGGTCTGGGGAGACTGAAGCTTTCTTT

abundance: medium-sized
d_gene: .
j_gene: TRBJ2-1
v_gene: TRBV19
CDR3aa: CASSIVEGDEQFF
CDR3nt: TGTGCCAGTAGTATAGTAGAAGGGGATGAGCAGTTCTTC

abundance: large
d_gene: .
j_gene: TRBJ2-1
v_gene: TRBV29-1
CDR3aa: CSVEEGLQEVNEQFF
CDR3nt: TGCAGCGTTGAAGAGGGACTCCAGGAGGTTAATGAGCAGTTCTTC

abundance: .
d_gene: TRBD2
j_gene: TRBJ2-7
v_gene: TRBV19
CDR3aa: CASSIASGRAYEQYF
CDR3nt: TGTGCCAGTAGTATAGCAAGCGGGAGGGCCTACGAGCAGTACTTC

abundance: medium-sized
d_gene: .
j_gene: TRBJ1-1
v_gene: TRBV6-2/TRBV6-3
CDR3aa: CASRANTEAFF
CDR3nt: TGTGCCAGCAGGGCGAACACTGAAGCTTTCTTT